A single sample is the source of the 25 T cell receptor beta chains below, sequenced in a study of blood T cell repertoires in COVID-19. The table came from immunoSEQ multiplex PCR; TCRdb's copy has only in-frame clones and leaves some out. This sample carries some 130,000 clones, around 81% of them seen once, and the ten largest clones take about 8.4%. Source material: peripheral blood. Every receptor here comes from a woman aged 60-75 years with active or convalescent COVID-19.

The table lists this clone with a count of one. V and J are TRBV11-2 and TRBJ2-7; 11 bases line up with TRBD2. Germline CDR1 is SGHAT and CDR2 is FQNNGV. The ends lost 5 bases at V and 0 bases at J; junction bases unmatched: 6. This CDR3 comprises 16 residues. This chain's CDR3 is CASSPIAGGDSYEQYF. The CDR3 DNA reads TGTGCCAGCAGCCCGATAGCGGGAGGGGACTCCTACGAGCAGTACTTC.

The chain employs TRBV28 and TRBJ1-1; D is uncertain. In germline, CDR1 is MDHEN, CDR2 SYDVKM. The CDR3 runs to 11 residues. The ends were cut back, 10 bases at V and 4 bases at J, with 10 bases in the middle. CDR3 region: CATRTGTEAFF. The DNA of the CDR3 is TGTGCCACCAGGACGGGCACTGAAGCTTTCTTT.

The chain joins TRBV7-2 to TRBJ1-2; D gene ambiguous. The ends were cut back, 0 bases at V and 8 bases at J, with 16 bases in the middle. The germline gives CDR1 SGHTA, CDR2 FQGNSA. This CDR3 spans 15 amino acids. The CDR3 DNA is TGTGCCAGCAGCTTAGCCCCAGGCCAAACGGAAGGCTACACCTTC. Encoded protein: CASSLAPGQTEGYTF. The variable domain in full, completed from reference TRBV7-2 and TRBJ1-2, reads GAGVSQSPSNKVTEKGKDVELRCDPISGHTALYWYRQSLGQGLEFLIYFQGNSAPDKSGLPSDRFSAERTGGSVSTLTIQRTQQEDSAVYLCASSLAPGQTEGYTFGSGTRLTVV.

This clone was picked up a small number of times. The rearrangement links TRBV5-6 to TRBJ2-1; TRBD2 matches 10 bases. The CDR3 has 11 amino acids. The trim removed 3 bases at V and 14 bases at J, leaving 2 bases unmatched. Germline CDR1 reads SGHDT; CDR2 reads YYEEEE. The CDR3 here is CASSSTSGEFF. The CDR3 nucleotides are TGTGCCAGCAGCTCCACTAGCGGGGAGTTCTTC.

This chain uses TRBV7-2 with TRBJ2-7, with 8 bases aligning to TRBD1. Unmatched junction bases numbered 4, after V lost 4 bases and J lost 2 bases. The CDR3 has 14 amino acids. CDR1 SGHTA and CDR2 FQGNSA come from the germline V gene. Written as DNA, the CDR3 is TGTGCCAGCAGCTGGGGGACAGGACCCTACGAGCAGTACTTC. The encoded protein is CASSWGTGPYEQYF. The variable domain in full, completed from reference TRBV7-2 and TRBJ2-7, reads GAGVSQSPSNKVTEKGKDVELRCDPISGHTALYWYRQSLGQGLEFLIYFQGNSAPDKSGLPSDRFSAERTGGSVSTLTIQRTQQEDSAVYLCASSWGTGPYEQYFGPGTRLTVT.

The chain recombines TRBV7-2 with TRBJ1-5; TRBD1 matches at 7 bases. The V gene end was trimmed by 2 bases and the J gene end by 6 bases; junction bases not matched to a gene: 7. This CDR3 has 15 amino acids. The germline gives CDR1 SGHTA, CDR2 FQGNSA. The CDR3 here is CASSLTQGVSQPQHF. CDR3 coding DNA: TGTGCCAGCAGCTTAACCCAGGGGGTGAGTCAGCCCCAGCATTTT.

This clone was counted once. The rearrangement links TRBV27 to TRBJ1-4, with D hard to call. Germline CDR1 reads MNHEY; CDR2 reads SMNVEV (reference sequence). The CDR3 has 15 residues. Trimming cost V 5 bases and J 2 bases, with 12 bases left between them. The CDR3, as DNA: TGTGCCAGCAGTCACTCACAGCTTACTAATGAAAAACTGTTTTTT. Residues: CASSHSQLTNEKLFF.

CDR3 loop: CASSISGRASTDTQYF. The CDR3 nucleotides read TGTGCCAGCAGCATTAGCGGGAGGGCGTCCACAGATACGCAGTATTTT. The rearrangement joins TRBV5-4 to TRBJ2-3; 11 nucleotides line up with TRBD2. V was clipped by 4 bases and J by 2 bases; unmatched bases: 6. The CDR3 is made up of 16 amino acids. The V gene's germline CDR1 is SGHNT and CDR2 YYREEE (reference sequence).

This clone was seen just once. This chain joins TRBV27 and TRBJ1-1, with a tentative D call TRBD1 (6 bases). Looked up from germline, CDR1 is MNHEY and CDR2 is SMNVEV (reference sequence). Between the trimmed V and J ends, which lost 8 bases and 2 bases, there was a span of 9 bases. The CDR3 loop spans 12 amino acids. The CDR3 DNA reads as TGTGCCAGCGGACAGCGTAACACTGAAGCTTTCTTT. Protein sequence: CASGQRNTEAFF.

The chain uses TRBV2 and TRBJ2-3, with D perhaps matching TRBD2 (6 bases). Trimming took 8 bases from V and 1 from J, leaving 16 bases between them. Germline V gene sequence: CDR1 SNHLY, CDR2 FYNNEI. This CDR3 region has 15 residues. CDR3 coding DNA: TGTGCCAGCTCCCTTGCGACGGGAGGCACAGATACGCAGTATTTT. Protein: CASSLATGGTDTQYF.

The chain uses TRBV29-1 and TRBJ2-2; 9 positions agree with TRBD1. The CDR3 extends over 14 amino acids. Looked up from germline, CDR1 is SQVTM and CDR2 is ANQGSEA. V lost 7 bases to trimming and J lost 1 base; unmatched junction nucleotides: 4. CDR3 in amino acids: CSAMTGGNTGELFF. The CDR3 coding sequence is TGCAGCGCCATGACAGGGGGGAACACCGGGGAGCTGTTTTTT.

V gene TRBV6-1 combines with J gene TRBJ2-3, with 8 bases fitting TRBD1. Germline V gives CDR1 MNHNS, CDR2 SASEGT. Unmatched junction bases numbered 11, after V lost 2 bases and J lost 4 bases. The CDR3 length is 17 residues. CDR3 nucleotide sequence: TGTGCCAGCAGTGAACTCAGTGACAGGGGTCTTGCAGATACGCAGTATTTT. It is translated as CASSELSDRGLADTQYF.

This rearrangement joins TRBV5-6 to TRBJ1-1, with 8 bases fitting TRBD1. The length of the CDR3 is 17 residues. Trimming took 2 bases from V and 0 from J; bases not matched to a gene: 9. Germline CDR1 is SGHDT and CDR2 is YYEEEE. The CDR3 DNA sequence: TGTGCCAGCAGCTTCCTACGGACAGGGCGCATGAACACTGAAGCTTTCTTT. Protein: CASSFLRTGRMNTEAFF.

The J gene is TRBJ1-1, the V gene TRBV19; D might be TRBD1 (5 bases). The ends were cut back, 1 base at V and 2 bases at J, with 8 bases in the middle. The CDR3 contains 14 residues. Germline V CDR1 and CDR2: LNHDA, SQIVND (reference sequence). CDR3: CASSIVGVNTEAFF. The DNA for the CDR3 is TGTGCCAGTAGTATAGTAGGGGTTAACACTGAAGCTTTCTTT.

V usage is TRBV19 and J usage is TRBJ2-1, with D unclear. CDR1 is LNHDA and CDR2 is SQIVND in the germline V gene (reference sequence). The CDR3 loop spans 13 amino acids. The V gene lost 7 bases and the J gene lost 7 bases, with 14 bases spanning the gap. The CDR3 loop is CASTSTGWNEQFF. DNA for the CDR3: TGTGCCAGTACCTCAACCGGTTGGAATGAGCAGTTCTTC.

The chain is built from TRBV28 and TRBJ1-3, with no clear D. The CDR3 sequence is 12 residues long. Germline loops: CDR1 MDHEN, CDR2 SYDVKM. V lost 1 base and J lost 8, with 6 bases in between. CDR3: CASSLLRDTIYF. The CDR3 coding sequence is TGTGCCAGCAGTTTATTGCGAGACACCATATATTTT.

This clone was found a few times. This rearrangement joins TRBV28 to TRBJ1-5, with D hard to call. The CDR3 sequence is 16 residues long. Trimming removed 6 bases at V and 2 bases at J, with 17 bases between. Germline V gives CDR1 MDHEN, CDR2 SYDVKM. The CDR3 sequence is CASSRRPSQGNQPQHF. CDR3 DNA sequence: TGTGCCAGCAGCCGTCGGCCCTCCCAGGGCAATCAGCCCCAGCATTTT. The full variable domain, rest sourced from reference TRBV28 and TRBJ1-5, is DVKVTQSSRYLVKRTGEKVFLECVQDMDHENMFWYRQDPGLGLRLIYFSYDVKMKEKGDIPEGYSVSREKKERFSLILESASTNQTSMYLCASSRRPSQGNQPQHFGDGTRLSIL.

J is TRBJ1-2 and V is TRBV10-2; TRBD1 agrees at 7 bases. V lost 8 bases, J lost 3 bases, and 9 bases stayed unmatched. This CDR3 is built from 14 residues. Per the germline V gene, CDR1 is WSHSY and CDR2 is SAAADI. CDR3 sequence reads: CASRYSGTDYGYTF. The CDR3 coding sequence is TGCGCCAGCCGTTATAGCGGGACAGACTATGGCTACACCTTC.

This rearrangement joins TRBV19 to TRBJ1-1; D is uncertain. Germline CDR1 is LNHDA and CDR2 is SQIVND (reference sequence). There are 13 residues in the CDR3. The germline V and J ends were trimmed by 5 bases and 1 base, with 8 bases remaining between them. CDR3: CASSLRENTEAFF. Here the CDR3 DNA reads TGTGCCAGTAGTCTTCGGGAGAACACTGAAGCTTTCTTT.

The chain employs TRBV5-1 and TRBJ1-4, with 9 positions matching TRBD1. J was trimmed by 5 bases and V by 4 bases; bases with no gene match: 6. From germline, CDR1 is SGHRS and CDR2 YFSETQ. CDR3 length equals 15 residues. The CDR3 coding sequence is TGCGCCAGCAGCGCAGGCGGGACAGGGAATGAAAAACTGTTTTTT. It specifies CASSAGGTGNEKLFF.

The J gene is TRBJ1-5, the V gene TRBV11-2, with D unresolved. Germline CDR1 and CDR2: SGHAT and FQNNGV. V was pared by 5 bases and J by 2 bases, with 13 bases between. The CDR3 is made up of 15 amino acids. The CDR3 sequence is CASSAGLRGNQPQHF. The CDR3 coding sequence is TGTGCCAGCAGCGCCGGACTTAGGGGCAATCAGCCCCAGCATTTT.

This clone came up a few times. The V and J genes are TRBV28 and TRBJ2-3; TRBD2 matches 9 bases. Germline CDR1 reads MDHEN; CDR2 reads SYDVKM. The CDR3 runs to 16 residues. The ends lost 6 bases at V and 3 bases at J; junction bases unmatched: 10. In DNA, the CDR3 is TGTGCCAGCAGCCGAGTAGCGGGGGCTCGAACAGATACGCAGTATTTT. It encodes CASSRVAGARTDTQYF.

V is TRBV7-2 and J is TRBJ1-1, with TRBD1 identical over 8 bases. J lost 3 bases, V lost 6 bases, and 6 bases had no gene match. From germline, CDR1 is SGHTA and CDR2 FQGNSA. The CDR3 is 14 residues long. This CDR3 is CASRWTGRDTEAFF. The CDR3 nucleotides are TGTGCCAGCAGGTGGACAGGGAGGGACACTGAAGCTTTCTTT.

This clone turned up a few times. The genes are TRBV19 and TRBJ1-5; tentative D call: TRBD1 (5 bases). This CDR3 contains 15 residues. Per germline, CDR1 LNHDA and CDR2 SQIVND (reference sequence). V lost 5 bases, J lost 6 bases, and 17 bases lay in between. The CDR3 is CASSGADSLVQPQHF. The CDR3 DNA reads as TGTGCCAGTAGTGGGGCTGACAGTTTAGTTCAGCCCCAGCATTTT.

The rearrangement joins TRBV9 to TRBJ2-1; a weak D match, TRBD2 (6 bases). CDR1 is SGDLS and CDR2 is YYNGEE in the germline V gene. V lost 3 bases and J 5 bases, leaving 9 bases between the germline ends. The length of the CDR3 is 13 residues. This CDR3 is CASSAGLDNEQFF. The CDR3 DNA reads TGTGCCAGCAGCGCGGGACTCGACAATGAGCAGTTCTTC.